Below, 7 T cell receptor beta chains from the same sample are listed, as sequenced in a study of blood T cell repertoires in COVID-19. The method was immunoSEQ multiplex PCR; TCRdb's version includes in-frame clones alone and lacks a portion of them. This sample has about 190,000 clones; roughly 80% occur once, and the top ten carry 12%. The source material was peripheral blood. These receptor sequences come from a woman in her forties or fifties with acute or convalescent COVID-19.

The chain employs TRBV27 and TRBJ2-7; perhaps TRBD1 as D (6 bases). Between the trimmed V and J ends, which lost 4 bases and 1 base, there was a span of 11 bases. Looked up from germline, CDR1 is MNHEY and CDR2 is SMNVEV (reference sequence). This CDR3 has 14 amino acids. The CDR3 loop is CASSSRQASYEQYF. The CDR3, as DNA: TGTGCCAGCAGTTCCAGACAGGCGTCCTACGAGCAGTACTTC.

The chain uses TRBV28 and TRBJ1-4, with 9 bases lining up with TRBD1. The junction had 10 bases not matched to a gene; V was cut back by 2 bases and J by 0 bases. The germline CDR1 and CDR2 sequences are MDHEN and SYDVKM. The CDR3 has 19 amino acids. The DNA for the CDR3 is TGTGCCAGCAGTTTAACAGGGGGCCGTAGCTTTGCAACTAATGAAAAACTGTTTTTT. Translation gives CASSLTGGRSFATNEKLFF.

This sequence joins TRBV30 and TRBJ2-5; 8 bases map to TRBD1. The CDR3 runs 15 residues. The junction had 4 bases not matched to a gene; V was cut back by 0 bases and J by 1 base. The germline V gene encodes CDR1 GTSNPN and CDR2 SVGIG (reference sequence). The CDR3 region has the DNA TGTGCCTGGAGTGTGACAGGGGCCCTCCAAGAGACCCAGTACTTC. This codes for CAWSVTGALQETQYF.

The V and J genes are TRBV28 and TRBJ1-4; possible D gene TRBD1, 5 bases. CDR1 is MDHEN and CDR2 is SYDVKM in the germline V gene. The CDR3 consists of 15 residues. The germline V and J ends were trimmed by 4 bases and 5 bases, with 14 bases remaining between them. CDR3 protein: CASSSGGEKNEKLFF. CDR3 bases: TGTGCCAGCAGTTCCGGGGGGGAGAAGAATGAAAAACTGTTTTTT. Filled out from reference TRBV28 and TRBJ1-4, the complete variable domain reads DVKVTQSSRYLVKRTGEKVFLECVQDMDHENMFWYRQDPGLGLRLIYFSYDVKMKEKGDIPEGYSVSREKKERFSLILESASTNQTSMYLCASSSGGEKNEKLFFGSGTQLSVL.

The chain employs TRBV4-1 and TRBJ1-4; 8 nucleotides line up with TRBD1. V shed 4 bases and J 7 bases; nucleotides not matched to a gene: 5. The germline V gene has CDR1 MGHRA and CDR2 YSYEKL. The CDR3 is 14 amino acids. CDR3 residues: CASSLAGGGEKLFF. The CDR3 DNA sequence: TGCGCCAGCAGCCTAGCAGGGGGCGGTGAAAAACTGTTTTTT.

The chain combines TRBV4-3 with TRBJ2-7, with 13 bases matching TRBD2. After removal of 6 bases from V and 4 bases from J, the junction contained 9 bases not matched to a gene. Germline V gene data show CDR1 as LGHNA and CDR2 as YSLEER. This CDR3 has 16 amino acids. CDR3 nucleotides: TGCGCCAGCAGTCACTTGGGACTAGCGGGGACTTACGAGCAGTACTTC. It specifies CASSHLGLAGTYEQYF.

J is TRBJ1-6 and V is TRBV6-5; 7 nucleotides agree with TRBD1. The length of the CDR3 is 14 residues. The junction had 3 bases not matched to a gene; V was cut back by 0 bases and J by 10 bases. Germline lookup yields CDR1 MNHEY and CDR2 SVGAGI. CDR3 protein: CASSYSGDSSPLHF. CDR3 nucleotides: TGTGCCAGCAGTTACTCAGGGGACAGCTCACCCCTCCACTTT.